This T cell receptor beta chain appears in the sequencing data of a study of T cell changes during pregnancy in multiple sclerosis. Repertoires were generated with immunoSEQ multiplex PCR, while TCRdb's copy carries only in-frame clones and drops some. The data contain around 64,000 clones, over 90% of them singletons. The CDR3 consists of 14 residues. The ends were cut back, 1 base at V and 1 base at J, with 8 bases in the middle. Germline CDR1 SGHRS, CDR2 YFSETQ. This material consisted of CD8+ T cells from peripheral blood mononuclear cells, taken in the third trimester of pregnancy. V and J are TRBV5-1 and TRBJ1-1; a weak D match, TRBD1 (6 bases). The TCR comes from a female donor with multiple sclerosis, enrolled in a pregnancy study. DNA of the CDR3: TGCGCCAGCAGCTTGTCAGGGGCGAACACTGAAGCTTTCTTT. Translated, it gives CASSLSGANTEAFF.